This TCR beta chain was captured in a study of T cell clusters in autoimmune cytopenias. Overall study results and limits: TRB repertoire shifts in secondary cytopenia and chronic lymphocytic leukemia mostly reflected lymphoma, not autoimmunity. Primary autoimmune cytopenia patients seemingly lacked the physiological T cell clusters found in healthy donors.

TRB was amplified from about 260 ng of peripheral blood genomic DNA per sample. In regard to this clonotype: Its specificity is unknown.

There are 16 residues in the CDR3. Germline CDR1 is LGHNA and CDR2 is YSLEER. Multiplex touch-down PCR amplified TRB using TRB-A and TRB-B pools in one tube. TCRdb re-called the multiplex PCR reads; one entry per CDR3 protein, DNA not given. The sample yields around 7,800 distinct CDR3 sequences, of which the top ten take up 4.7%. The sequence came from a human donor with an autoimmune cytopenia or autoimmune hepatitis (not recorded which). The J gene is TRBJ1-3, the V gene TRBV4-3; TCRdb's assignment of TRBD1 cannot be checked, as there is no DNA. The sequenced sample consisted of peripheral blood. CDR3: CASSQVPRQSGNTIYF.